Following are 20 T cell receptor beta chains from one sample sequenced in a study of OX40 agonist ivuxolimab in advanced cancers. Library method: the immunoSEQ multiplex PCR assay. TCRdb stores this immuneACCESS table with in-frame sequences only. Part of the clones is absent; in the studies checked, under half of the shortfall reflects unresolved V genes, and no reason is known for the rest. The sample records 25,000 to 35,000 clones, around 84% of which are singletons. The ten largest clones capture 15% to 25% of the sample. The sequences come from CD4+ or CD8+ T cells sorted from blood, collected in a trial of the OX40 agonist ivuxolimab. The receptors were gathered from an adult with an advanced solid tumor such as melanoma, head and neck, liver or kidney cancer.

Here the CDR3 DNA reads TGCGCCAGCAGCCTACCCATCGGGCGCGGGGAGACCCAGTACTTC. Translation gives CASSLPIGRGETQYF. The gene calls are TRBV4-1 and TRBJ2-5; maybe TRBD2 (5 bases). The CDR3 has 15 residues. Germline CDR1 and CDR2: MGHRA and YSYEKL. V was pared by 4 bases and J by 5 bases, with 17 bases between.

This clone was counted a single time. The chain recombines TRBV6-5 with TRBJ1-2, with unresolved D. V was trimmed by 3 bases and J by 7 bases, leaving 15 bases between them. The CDR3 runs 14 residues. Germline CDR1 is MNHEY and CDR2 is SVGAGI. CDR3 DNA sequence: TGTGCCAGCAGTTATTCCCCGGGGTTAGGTGGCTACACCTTC. Translated: CASSYSPGLGGYTF.

The chain combines TRBV4-2 with TRBJ2-3, with TRBD2 matching 10 bases. The germline V gene has CDR1 LGHNA and CDR2 YNFKEQ. Trimming removed 1 base from V and 3 bases from J; junction bases left unmatched: 1. This CDR3 is built from 15 residues. The DNA of the CDR3 is TGTGCCAGCAGCCAAGCAGCGGGGGGGACAGATACGCAGTATTTT. It codes for CASSQAAGGTDTQYF.

The chain couples TRBV4-3 to TRBJ2-7; no clear D gene. CDR1 LGHNA and CDR2 YSLEER come from the germline V gene. This CDR3 contains 15 residues. Trimming cost V 1 base and J 2 bases, with 12 bases left between them. DNA for the CDR3: TGCGCCAGCAGCCAAGGCCCCCGGTCCACCTACGAGCAGTACTTC. The encoded protein is CASSQGPRSTYEQYF.

The chain has TRBV7-9 and TRBJ2-7; 10 positions match TRBD1. The CDR3 loop spans 15 amino acids. Unmatched junction bases numbered 9, after V lost 5 bases and J lost 5 bases. Germline loops: CDR1 SEHNR, CDR2 FQNEAQ (reference sequence). CDR3 DNA sequence: TGTGCCAGCAGCCGCCGGGACAGGGGAATTCACGAGCAGTACTTC. Its translation: CASSRRDRGIHEQYF.

J is TRBJ1-1 and V is TRBV4-3; the match to TRBD1 covers 7 bases. Germline assignment: CDR1 LGHNA and CDR2 YSLEER. V trimming: 0 bases; J trimming: 8 bases; junction bases outside the gene matches: 6. CDR3 size: 14 residues. CDR3 sequence (DNA): TGCGCCAGCAGCCAAGATTCGTCAGGGGGGGAAGCTTTCTTT. This gives the protein CASSQDSSGGEAFF.

J is TRBJ2-1 and V is TRBV7-9; D gene uncertain. Per germline, CDR1 SEHNR and CDR2 FQNEAQ (reference sequence). This CDR3 is built from 12 residues. V was clipped by 5 bases and J by 7 bases, with 9 bases between them. The CDR3 bases are TGTGCCAGCAGCCCGAACAGTAATGAGCAGTTCTTC. The encoded protein is CASSPNSNEQFF.

V usage is TRBV11-2 and J usage is TRBJ2-3; weak D call: TRBD1 (6 bases). There are 17 residues in the CDR3. With 7 bases removed from V and 4 bases from J, the gap between germline ends came to 24 bases. The germline CDR1 and CDR2 sequences are SGHAT and FQNNGV. The CDR3 loop is CASTTRAAGAIPDTQYF. The CDR3 coding sequence is TGTGCCAGCACCACTCGGGCGGCAGGGGCGATCCCAGATACGCAGTATTTT.

The chain employs TRBV30 and TRBJ1-2, with 8 bases aligning to TRBD1. Germline CDR1 is GTSNPN and CDR2 is SVGIG (reference sequence). CDR3 length equals 15 residues. Trimming removed 3 bases from V and 2 bases from J; junction bases left unmatched: 8. The CDR3 sequence is CAWREMTGANYGYTF. The DNA of the CDR3 is TGTGCCTGGAGAGAGATGACAGGGGCAAACTATGGCTACACCTTC.

This chain uses TRBV7-9 with TRBJ2-7, with D maybe TRBD1 (6 bases). Germline-derived CDR1 and CDR2 are SEHNR and FQNEAQ (reference sequence). V shed 5 bases and J shed 5 bases, with 19 bases lying between them. This CDR3 comprises 15 residues. The CDR3 bases are TGTGCCAGCAGCCTGATAGTGGGGACAATCGACGAGCAGTACTTC. This sequence encodes CASSLIVGTIDEQYF.

The V gene is TRBV5-5, the J gene TRBJ1-1; D is ambiguous. There are 13 residues in the CDR3. Germline V lookup: CDR1 SGHKS, CDR2 YYEKEE (reference sequence). Deletions cut 4 bases from V and 1 base from J, with 8 bases between. CDR3 nucleotide sequence: TGTGCCAGCAGCATTGCAAAGAACACTGAAGCTTTCTTT. It is translated as CASSIAKNTEAFF.

The rearrangement uses TRBV30 and TRBJ2-3; unclear D gene. Trimming removed 7 bases from V and 0 bases from J, with 2 bases in between. The CDR3 is made up of 10 amino acids. The germline gives CDR1 GTSNPN, CDR2 SVGIG (reference sequence). Written as DNA, the CDR3 is TGTGCCTCCAGCACAGATACGCAGTATTTT. It codes for CASSTDTQYF.

The V and J genes are TRBV6-6 and TRBJ2-3; a weak D match, TRBD2 (6 bases). The CDR3 length is 13 residues. Trimming pared 5 bases from V and 4 bases from J, leaving 10 bases between. From germline, CDR1 is MNHNY and CDR2 SVGAGI (reference sequence). The CDR3, as DNA: TGTGCCAGCAGTAGGGGAGGTGCAGATACGCAGTATTTT. Its protein product is CASSRGGADTQYF.

This chain uses TRBV18 with TRBJ2-1, with a weak D call TRBD2 (6 bases). This CDR3 spans 13 amino acids. Germline lookup yields CDR1 KGHSH and CDR2 LQKENI. The germline V and J ends were trimmed by 3 bases and 6 bases, with 9 bases remaining between them. The CDR3 loop reads CASSPFSGNEQFF. The CDR3 DNA follows: TGTGCCAGCTCACCTTTTAGCGGCAATGAGCAGTTCTTC.

The chain has TRBV28 and TRBJ2-2; D possibly uses TRBD1 or TRBD2 (6 bases each). V was pared by 6 bases and J by 1 base, with 15 bases between. In germline, CDR1 is MDHEN, CDR2 SYDVKM. The CDR3 is made up of 16 amino acids. The CDR3 loop is CASSPSRGLNTGELFF. The CDR3 nucleotides are TGTGCCAGCAGCCCGTCTCGGGGGCTGAACACCGGGGAGCTGTTTTTT. The full variable domain, its missing parts supplied by reference TRBV28 and TRBJ2-2, is DVKVTQSSRYLVKRTGEKVFLECVQDMDHENMFWYRQDPGLGLRLIYFSYDVKMKEKGDIPEGYSVSREKKERFSLILESASTNQTSMYLCASSPSRGLNTGELFFGEGSRLTVL.

The chain combines TRBV7-9 with TRBJ2-1, with TRBD2 matching over 7 bases. The J segment lost 0 bases and the V segment lost 3 bases, leaving 2 bases of the junction unmatched. Germline loops: CDR1 SEHNR, CDR2 FQNEAQ (reference sequence). This CDR3 spans 15 amino acids. The CDR3 region is CASSFLAVSYNEQFF. As DNA, the CDR3 is TGTGCCAGCAGCTTCCTAGCGGTCTCCTACAATGAGCAGTTCTTC.

This chain's CDR3 is CASSPRPIGGAGNTIYF. The CDR3 DNA sequence: TGTGCCAGCAGCCCTCGTCCAATAGGGGGCGCTGGAAACACCATATATTTT. V is TRBV5-4 and J is TRBJ1-3; 7 bases are shared with TRBD1. Germline V CDR1 and CDR2: SGHNT, YYREEE (reference sequence). The J segment lost 2 bases and the V segment lost 4 bases, leaving 12 bases of the junction unmatched. This CDR3 is 17 amino acids long.

This clone was detected once. In DNA, the CDR3 is TGTGCCAGCAGCCAAAGTCTCGAGCGGGTCTACAATGAGCAGTTCTTC. Its translation: CASSQSLERVYNEQFF. The chain joins TRBV4-2 to TRBJ2-1; D is possibly TRBD2 (6 bases). CDR3 length: 16 amino acids. Germline loops: CDR1 LGHNA, CDR2 YNFKEQ. The V end was cut by 2 bases, the J end by 3 bases, with 14 bases between.

The CDR3: CAISEGGRTGVYGYTF. CDR3 sequence (DNA): TGTGCCATCAGTGAGGGCGGCCGGACAGGGGTTTATGGCTACACCTTC. The gene calls are TRBV10-3 and TRBJ1-2; 9 nucleotides match TRBD1. With V trimmed by 2 bases and J by 5 bases, 9 bases remained unmatched. The CDR3 has 16 residues. Germline V gene lookup returns CDR1 ENHRY and CDR2 SYGVKD.

The genes are TRBV7-9 and TRBJ1-2; D is unclear. The CDR3 is made up of 14 amino acids. The germline V gene encodes CDR1 SEHNR and CDR2 FQNEAQ (reference sequence). Trimming pared 5 bases from V and 4 bases from J, leaving 14 bases between. CDR3 in amino acids: CASSPGQPLYGYTF. The CDR3 coding sequence is TGTGCCAGCAGCCCGGGTCAGCCCCTCTATGGCTACACCTTC. Full variable domain (remainder filled in from reference TRBV7-9 and TRBJ1-2): DTGVSQNPRHKITKRGQNVTFRCDPISEHNRLYWYRQTLGQGPEFLTYFQNEAQLEKSRLLSDRFSAERPKGSFSTLEIQRTEQGDSAMYLCASSPGQPLYGYTFGSGTRLTVV.